The source of this TCR beta chain is a study of spatial heterogeneity in lung cancer. This clonotype has at least ten counts. Its antigen is not known. The size of this beta chain means little, since it is a stray read in a library made for alpha chains. MiXCR, applied by TCRdb to the 5' RACE reads, yields one record per CDR3 protein. This sample carries 18,000 or so distinct CDR3 sequences, 4.5% to 7.5% of them seen once, and the ten largest clones take 9% to 12%. General study points: For expanded intratumoral alpha and beta TCRs, counts tracked tumor mutation counts.

Time point indicated: sample taken at primary tumor resection. Whole RNA came from tumor, nontumor lung or frozen PBMC and was sequenced without being sorted. Sequencing used lung tumor tissue, obtained at surgery. The source is a female donor with early-stage non-small cell lung cancer.

The chain's CDR3 is CSADRDRGGYTF. The CDR3 nucleotides read TGCAGTGCAGACCGGGACAGAGGTGGCTACACCTTC. This chain joins TRBV20-1 and TRBJ1-2; TRBD1 agrees at 7 bases. CDR1 is DFQATT and CDR2 is SNEGSKA in the germline V gene (reference sequence). After removal of 6 bases from V and 7 bases from J, the junction contained 8 bases not matched to a gene. The CDR3 runs 12 residues.